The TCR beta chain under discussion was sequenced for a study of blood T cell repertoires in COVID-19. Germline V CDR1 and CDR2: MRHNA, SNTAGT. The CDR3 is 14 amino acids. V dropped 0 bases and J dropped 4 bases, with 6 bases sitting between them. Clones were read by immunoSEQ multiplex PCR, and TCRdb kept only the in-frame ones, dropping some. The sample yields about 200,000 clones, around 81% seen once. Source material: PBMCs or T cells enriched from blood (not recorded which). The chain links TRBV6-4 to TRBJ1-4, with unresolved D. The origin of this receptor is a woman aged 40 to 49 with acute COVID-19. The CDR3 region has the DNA TGTGCCAGCAGTGACTCGCAGTGTAATGAAAAACTGTTTTTT. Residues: CASSDSQCNEKLFF.